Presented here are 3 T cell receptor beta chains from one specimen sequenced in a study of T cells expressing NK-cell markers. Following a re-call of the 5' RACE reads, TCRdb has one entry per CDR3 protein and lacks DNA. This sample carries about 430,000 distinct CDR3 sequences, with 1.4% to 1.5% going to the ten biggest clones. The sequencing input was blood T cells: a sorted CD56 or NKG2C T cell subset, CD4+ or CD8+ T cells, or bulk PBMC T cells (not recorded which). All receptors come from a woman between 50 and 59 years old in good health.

The CDR3 spells CASSLAGPSQETQYF. The chain recombines TRBV7-8 with TRBJ2-5; TCRdb names TRBD2, which stays unverified in the absence of DNA. The CDR3 consists of 15 residues. The germline gives CDR1 SGHVS, CDR2 FQNEAQ.

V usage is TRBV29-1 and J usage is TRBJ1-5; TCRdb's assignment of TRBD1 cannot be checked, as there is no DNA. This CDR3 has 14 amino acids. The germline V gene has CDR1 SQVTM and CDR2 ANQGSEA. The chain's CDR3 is CSVGSQGGNQPQHF.

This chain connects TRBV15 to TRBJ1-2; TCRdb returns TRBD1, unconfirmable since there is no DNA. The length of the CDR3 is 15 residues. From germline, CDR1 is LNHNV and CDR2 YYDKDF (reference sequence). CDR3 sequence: CATSWSDRTLYGYTF. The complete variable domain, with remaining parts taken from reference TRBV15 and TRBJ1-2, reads DAMVIQNPRYQVTQFGKPVTLSCSQTLNHNVMYWYQQKSSQAPKLLFHYYDKDFNNEADTPDNFQSRRPNTSFCFLDIRSPGLGDTAMYLCATSWSDRTLYGYTFGSGTRLTVV.